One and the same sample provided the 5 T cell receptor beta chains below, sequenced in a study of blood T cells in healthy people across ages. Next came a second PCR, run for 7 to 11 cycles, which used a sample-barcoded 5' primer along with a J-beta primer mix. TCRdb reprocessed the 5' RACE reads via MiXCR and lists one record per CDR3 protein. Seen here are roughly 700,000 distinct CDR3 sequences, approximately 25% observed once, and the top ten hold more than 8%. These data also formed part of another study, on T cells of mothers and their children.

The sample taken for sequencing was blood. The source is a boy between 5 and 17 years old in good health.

The chain's CDR3 is CASSLEGVSYDEQFF. In nucleotides, the CDR3 is TGTGCCAGCAGCTTAGAGGGGGTCTCTTATGATGAGCAGTTCTTC. The chain combines TRBV7-8 with TRBJ2-1, with D possibly being TRBD1 (6 bases). The germline V gene encodes CDR1 SGHVS and CDR2 FQNEAQ. V dropped 1 base and J dropped 8 bases, with 15 bases sitting between them. This CDR3 is built from 15 residues.

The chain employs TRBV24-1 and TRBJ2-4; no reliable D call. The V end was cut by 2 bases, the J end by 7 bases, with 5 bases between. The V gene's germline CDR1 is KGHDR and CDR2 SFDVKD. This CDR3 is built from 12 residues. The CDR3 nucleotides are TGTGCCACCAGTGATTCCCGCAACATTCAGTACTTC. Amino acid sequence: CATSDSRNIQYF.

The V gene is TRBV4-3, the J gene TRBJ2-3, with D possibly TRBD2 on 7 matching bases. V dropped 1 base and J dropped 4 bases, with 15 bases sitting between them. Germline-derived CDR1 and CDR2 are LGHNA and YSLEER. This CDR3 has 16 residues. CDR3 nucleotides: TGCGCCAGCAGCCAAGGTGTTGGGGGGGCTTCAGATACGCAGTATTTT. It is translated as CASSQGVGGASDTQYF.

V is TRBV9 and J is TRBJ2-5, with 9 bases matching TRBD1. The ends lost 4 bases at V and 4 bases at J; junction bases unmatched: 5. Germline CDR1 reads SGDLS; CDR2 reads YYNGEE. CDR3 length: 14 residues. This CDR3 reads CASSTRTGAETQYF. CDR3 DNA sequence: TGTGCCAGCAGCACCAGGACAGGGGCAGAGACCCAGTACTTC.

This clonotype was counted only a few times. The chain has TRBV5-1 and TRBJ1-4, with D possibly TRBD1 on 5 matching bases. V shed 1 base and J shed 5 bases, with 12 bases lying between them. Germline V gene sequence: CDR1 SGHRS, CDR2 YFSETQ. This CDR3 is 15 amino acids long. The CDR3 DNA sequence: TGCGCCAGCAGCTTGTTCGTAGGGGCGAATGAAAAACTGTTTTTT. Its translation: CASSLFVGANEKLFF. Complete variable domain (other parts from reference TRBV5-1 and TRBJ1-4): KAGVTQTPRYLIKTRGQQVTLSCSPISGHRSVSWYQQTPGQGLQFLFEYFSETQRNKGNFPGRFSGRQFSNSRSEMNVSTLELGDSALYLCASSLFVGANEKLFFGSGTQLSVL.